This TCR beta chain was sequenced for a study of OX40 agonist ivuxolimab in advanced cancers. Study-wide background: Six ivuxolimab dose levels, 0.01 to 10 mg/kg, were given intravenously every 2 weeks. The study reported partial responses in three patients: one hepatocellular carcinoma, two cutaneous melanoma.

Germline assignment: CDR1 SEHNR and CDR2 FQNEAQ (reference sequence). V lost 5 bases, J lost 10 bases, and 11 bases stayed unmatched. CDR3 length: 16 amino acids. Details on this clone: Antigen: not known.

General study points: Certain nonresponders likewise exhibited a low normalized T-cell clonal expansion.

Some clones are missing from TCRdb's copy, which holds only in-frame ones; the method was immunoSEQ multiplex PCR. The profile shows more than 30,000 clones, 75% to 90% of them singletons. This TCR was recovered from an adult with an advanced solid tumor such as melanoma, head and neck, liver or kidney cancer. The chain is built from TRBV7-9 and TRBJ2-1, with TRBD2 matching over 13 bases. This specimen consisted of CD4+ or CD8+ T cells sorted from blood, obtained in a trial of the OX40 agonist ivuxolimab. The CDR3 DNA follows: TGTGCCAGCAGCCCAACTAGCGGGGGGGCTCTACGGGAGCAGTTCTTC. This encodes CASSPTSGGALREQFF.